The present entry profiles one T cell receptor beta chain with its context. Its target is unknown. The entry originates in a study of CD8+ T cells in alopecia areata. Broader study findings: Clonality in the scalp and expanded CD8+ clones ranked among the top 100 were significantly decreased by tofacitinib. In scalp and blood, many expanded lesional clones persisted during tofacitinib.

cDNA prepared by RNA extraction and subsequent reverse transcription served as the template for sequencing. Some clones are missing from TCRdb's copy, which holds only in-frame ones; the method was immunoSEQ multiplex PCR. The sample has more than 200,000 clones; around 66% are singletons. Treatment noted: oral pan-JAK inhibitor, 5-10 mg twice daily. Germline CDR1 is ENHRY and CDR2 is SYGVKD. CDR3 length equals 16 residues. V lost 7 bases to trimming and J lost 0 bases; unmatched junction nucleotides: 6. The chain couples TRBV10-3 to TRBJ2-6, with TRBD1 matching over 7 bases. The sample consisted of CD4+ T cells sorted from blood, taken at week 44, from a patient treated with tofacitinib. The clonotype comes from a human donor with alopecia areata. The CDR3 bases are TGTGCCATCACCAGGGACAGTCGCTCTGGGGCCAACGTCCTGACTTTC. This translates into CAITRDSRSGANVLTF.